Listed below are T cell receptor beta chains from one sample, sequenced in a study of Ad26.COV2.S vaccination and SARS-CoV-2 variants. Sequencing was performed with immunoSEQ multiplex PCR; in TCRdb, only in-frame clones are kept and a portion is missing. The data show about 680,000 clones, with about 90% seen just once and about 1.5% held by the top ten. Sequencing used peripheral blood, obtained in a trial of Ad26.COV2.S vaccine versus placebo. The receptors were sampled from a person between 18 and 65 years old who received the Ad26.COV2.S COVID-19 vaccine or a placebo. The CDR3 runs from the conserved cysteine through the conserved F or W. The D gene is left open where the match is weak. Clone sizes are given selectively: once, few, many, or a class where the clone is expanded.

j_gene,d_gene,v_gene,abundance,CDR3nt,CDR3aa
TRBJ1-5,TRBD1,TRBV19,NA,TGTGCCAGTATGACCGGGACAGGGAACAGCAATCAGCCCCAGCATTTT,CASMTGTGNSNQPQHF
TRBJ1-2,NA,TRBV6-5,NA,TGTGCCAGCAGACCTTCGAAACCCTATGGCTACACCTTC,CASRPSKPYGYTF
TRBJ2-3,NA,TRBV19,NA,TGTGCCAGTAGAGAGGTGGAGTGGAGGACAGATACGCAGTATTTT,CASREVEWRTDTQYF
TRBJ2-3,TRBD2,TRBV10-3,NA,TGTGCCATCCGCGGGGAGGGGGATACGCAGTATTTT,CAIRGEGDTQYF
TRBJ2-3,NA,TRBV14,NA,TGTGCCAGCAGCCTCTTTTTGACAGATACGCAGTATTTT,CASSLFLTDTQYF
TRBJ1-1,NA,TRBV30,NA,TGTGCCTGGATTCAGGCCACTGAAGCTTTCTTT,CAWIQATEAFF
TRBJ1-1,NA,TRBV2,NA,TGTGCCAGCAGAGAGGACAGAACCATACCTGAAGCTTTCTTT,CASREDRTIPEAFF
TRBJ2-1,TRBD2,TRBV6-5,NA,TGTGCCAGCAGCAGAGCTAGCGGGAGGGACAATGAGCAGTTCTTC,CASSRASGRDNEQFF
TRBJ2-1,NA,TRBV19,NA,TGTGCCAGTAGTACGGAGGGGGCTGGTAACAATGAGCAGTTCTTC,CASSTEGAGNNEQFF
TRBJ2-1,NA,TRBV6-5,NA,TGTGCCAGCAGTTACCTGGGTTCCAATGAGCAGTTCTTC,CASSYLGSNEQFF
TRBJ1-2,NA,TRBV6-5,once,TGTGCCAGCAGTTACAATTCGGGGCGAACTGGGGATGGCTACACCTTC,CASSYNSGRTGDGYTF
TRBJ1-5,TRBD1,TRBV7-2,NA,TGTGCCAGCAGCCCCAAATCGACAGGGGCCCCTCAGCCCCAGCATTTT,CASSPKSTGAPQPQHF
TRBJ2-7,TRBD2,TRBV2,NA,TGTGCCAGCAGTGGCTTGTCTAGCGGACCCTACGAGCAGTACTTC,CASSGLSSGPYEQYF
TRBJ2-7,TRBD1,TRBV4-1,NA,TGCGCCAGCAGCCAAGGACAGGGGACGGTCGAGCAGTACTTC,CASSQGQGTVEQYF
TRBJ2-5,NA,TRBV19,NA,TGTGCCAGAAAAAATGGGACACCAAGTCAAGAGACCCAGTACTTC,CARKNGTPSQETQYF
TRBJ2-3,NA,TRBV6-5,NA,TGTGCCAGCAGCCGCATAGGTATATTCACAGATACGCAGTATTTT,CASSRIGIFTDTQYF
TRBJ1-1,TRBD1,TRBV7-7,NA,TGTGCTAGCAGCACGGACAGGGGCGCTGAAGCTTTCTTT,CASSTDRGAEAFF
TRBJ1-4,NA,TRBV6-1,NA,TGTGCCAGCAGTGAAGCGCGGGCAGTTCCCATTTTT,CASSEARAVPIF
TRBJ2-3,TRBD2,TRBV5-1,NA,TGCGCCAGCAACTCACTAGCGGGGGGCCTCACAGATACGCAGTATTTT,CASNSLAGGLTDTQYF
TRBJ2-7,NA,TRBV9,NA,TGTGCCAGCAGCGTCCTACTCGCTGGGGAGCAGTACTTC,CASSVLLAGEQYF
TRBJ2-5,TRBD1,TRBV3-1/TRBV3-2,NA,TGTGCCAGCAGCCAATTCATTGTTACAGGGGGCGCAGAGACCCAGTACTTC,CASSQFIVTGGAETQYF
TRBJ1-2,TRBD1,TRBV4-3,NA,TGCGCCAGCAGCGTACGGACAGGGTGGGACTATGGCTACACCTTC,CASSVRTGWDYGYTF
TRBJ2-2,TRBD2,TRBV30,NA,TGTGCCTGGAATAGCGGGAGGGCCGGGGAGCTGTTTTTT,CAWNSGRAGELFF
TRBJ2-7,NA,TRBV12-3/TRBV12-4,NA,TGTGCCAGCAGTTTGAGGGACGAGCAGTACTTC,CASSLRDEQYF
TRBJ2-7,NA,TRBV10-3,NA,TGTGCCATCAGTGCTGGCCCCTACGAGCAGTACTTC,CAISAGPYEQYF